These T cell receptor beta chains were read from a single sample in a study of cytomegalovirus exposure and HLA in healthy donors. Libraries were prepared by immunoSEQ multiplex PCR; TCRdb keeps only in-frame clonotypes and omits some of them. The repertoire holds under 110,000 clones, roughly four fifths seen once, with 1.6% in the top ten. Sequenced input: PBMCs. The receptor source for this set is a man in his fifties or sixties in good health and CMV-seronegative. Each CDR3 is given with its conserved first and last residue. The D gene is left open where the match is weak. Not all rows give a size; the values are once, few, many and, for expanded clones, a class.

>TRBV27|NA|15|NA|TRBJ1-1
CASISLERANTEAFF
TGTGCCAGCATCTCCCTTGAGAGAGCAAACACTGAAGCTTTCTTT
>TRBV5-1|once|16|TRBD1|TRBJ2-3
CASSLASGQGTDTQYF
TGCGCCAGCAGCTTGGCTTCAGGACAGGGCACAGATACGCAGTATTTT
>TRBV6-5|once|14|NA|TRBJ1-5
CASSSREARQPQHF
TGTGCCAGCAGCTCTCGTGAGGCTCGTCAGCCCCAGCATTTT
>TRBV7-2|NA|13|TRBD1|TRBJ1-1
CASTQGVDTEAFF
TGTGCCAGCACACAGGGGGTAGACACTGAAGCTTTCTTT
>TRBV7-9|NA|16|TRBD1|TRBJ1-3
CASSLRTGFTGNTIYF
TGTGCCAGCAGCTTACGGACAGGCTTTACTGGAAACACCATATATTTT
>TRBV9|once|16|NA|TRBJ2-6
CASSVARGTGANVLTF
TGTGCCAGCAGCGTAGCTCGGGGGACTGGGGCCAACGTCCTGACTTTC
>TRBV6-5|few|15|NA|TRBJ2-7
CASSYSWTAGDEQYF
TGTGCCAGCAGTTACTCGTGGACAGCCGGGGACGAGCAGTACTTC
>TRBV19|NA|15|NA|TRBJ2-2
CASSKPSVGTGELFF
TGTGCCAGTAGTAAACCCAGCGTTGGCACCGGGGAGCTGTTTTTT
>TRBV28|NA|13|NA|TRBJ1-1
CASSPPGNTEAFF
TGTGCCAGCAGTCCCCCGGGGAACACTGAAGCTTTCTTT
>TRBV19|NA|13|NA|TRBJ2-5
CASSETRGETQYF
TGTGCCAGTAGTGAAACTAGAGGGGAGACCCAGTACTTC
>TRBV7-2|NA|12|NA|TRBJ1-2
CASSLGGEDYTF
TGTGCCAGCAGCCTCGGGGGTGAGGACTACACCTTC
>TRBV28|NA|13|NA|TRBJ1-2
CASSLAYLDGYTF
TGTGCCAGCAGTTTGGCTTACCTCGATGGCTACACCTTC
>TRBV28|NA|13|TRBD1|TRBJ1-1
CASGGQGNTEAFF
TGTGCCAGCGGGGGACAGGGGAACACTGAAGCTTTCTTT
>TRBV7-2|NA|15|NA|TRBJ2-7
CASSLAGGGGYEQYF
TGTGCCAGCAGCTTAGCAGGGGGTGGGGGCTACGAGCAGTACTTC
>TRBV5-1|NA|16|NA|TRBJ1-4
CATSLTGDSYNEKLFF
TGCGCCACCTCACTAACCGGTGACAGTTATAATGAAAAACTGTTTTTT
>TRBV10-3|NA|14|TRBD1|TRBJ1-5
CAISLGGGNQPQHF
TGTGCCATCAGCTTAGGGGGCGGCAATCAGCCCCAGCATTTT
>TRBV7-2|NA|15|NA|TRBJ1-1
CASSLLLRGSTEAFF
TGTGCCAGCAGCTTACTGCTTAGGGGGAGCACTGAAGCTTTCTTT
>TRBV7-9|NA|12|NA|TRBJ2-2
CASSPYTGELFF
TGTGCCAGCAGCCCTTACACCGGGGAGCTGTTTTTT